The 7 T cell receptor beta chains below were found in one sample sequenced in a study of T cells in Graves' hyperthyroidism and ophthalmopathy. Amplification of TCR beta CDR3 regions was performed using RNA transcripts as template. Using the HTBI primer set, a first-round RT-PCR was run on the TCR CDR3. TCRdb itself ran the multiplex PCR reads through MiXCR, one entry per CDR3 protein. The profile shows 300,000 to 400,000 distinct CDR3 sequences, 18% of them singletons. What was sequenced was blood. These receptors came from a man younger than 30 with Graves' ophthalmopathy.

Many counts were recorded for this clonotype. CDR3 in DNA: TGTGCCAGCGGACCTACGGGGCACGCGGACGAGCAGTACTTC. This sequence encodes CASGPTGHADEQYF. This chain uses TRBV6-2 or TRBV6-3 with TRBJ2-7; D possibly uses TRBD1 or TRBD2 (5 bases each). This CDR3 spans 14 amino acids. The V end was cut by 8 bases, the J end by 5 bases, with 19 bases between. Germline V gives CDR1 MNHEY, CDR2 SVGEGT.

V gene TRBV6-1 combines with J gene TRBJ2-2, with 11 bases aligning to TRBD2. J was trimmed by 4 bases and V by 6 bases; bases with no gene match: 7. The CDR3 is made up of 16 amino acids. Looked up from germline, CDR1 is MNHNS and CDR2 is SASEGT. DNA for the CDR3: TGTGCCAGCAGGTCCGGTAGCGGGGGGGTCACCGGGGAGCTGTTTTTT. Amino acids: CASRSGSGGVTGELFF.

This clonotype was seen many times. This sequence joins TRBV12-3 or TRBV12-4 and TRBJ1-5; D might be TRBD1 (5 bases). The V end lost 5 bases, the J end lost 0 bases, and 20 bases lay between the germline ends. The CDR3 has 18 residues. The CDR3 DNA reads TGTGCCAGCAGTCCGAGGAGGGGAGACGCAAATAGCAATCAGCCCCAGCATTTT. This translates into CASSPRRGDANSNQPQHF.

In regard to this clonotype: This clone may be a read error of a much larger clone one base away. CDR3 in DNA: TGTGCCAGGGGGGAGACCCAGTACTTC. Its protein is CARGETQYF. The genes are TRBV6-4 and TRBJ2-5; D gene ambiguous. The CDR3 is 9 residues long. V shed 9 bases and J shed 5 bases, with 4 bases lying between them. Germline assignment: CDR1 MRHNA and CDR2 SNTAGT.

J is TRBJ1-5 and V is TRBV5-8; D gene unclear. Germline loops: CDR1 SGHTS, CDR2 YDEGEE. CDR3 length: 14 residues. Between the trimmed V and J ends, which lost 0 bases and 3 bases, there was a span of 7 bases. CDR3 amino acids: CASSLALYNQPQHF. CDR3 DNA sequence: TGTGCCAGCAGCTTGGCCCTCTACAATCAGCCCCAGCATTTT.

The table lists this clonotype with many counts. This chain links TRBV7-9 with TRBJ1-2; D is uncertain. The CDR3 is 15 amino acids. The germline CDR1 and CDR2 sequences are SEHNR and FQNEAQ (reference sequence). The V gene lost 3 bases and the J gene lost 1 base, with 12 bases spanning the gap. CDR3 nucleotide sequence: TGTGCCAGCAGCTTGGGGAGGCGAGATAACTATGGCTACACCTTC. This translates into CASSLGRRDNYGYTF.

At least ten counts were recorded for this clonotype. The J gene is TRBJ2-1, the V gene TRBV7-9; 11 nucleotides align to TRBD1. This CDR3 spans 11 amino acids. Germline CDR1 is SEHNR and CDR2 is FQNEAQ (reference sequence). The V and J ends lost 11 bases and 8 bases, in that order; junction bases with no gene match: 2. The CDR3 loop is CAGGQGDEQFF. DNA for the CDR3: TGTGCCGGGGGACAGGGGGATGAGCAGTTCTTC. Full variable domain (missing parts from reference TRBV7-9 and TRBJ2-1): DTGVSQNPRHKITKRGQNVTFRCDPISEHNRLYWYRQTLGQGPEFLTYFQNEAQLEKSRLLSDRFSAERPKGSFSTLEIQRTEQGDSAMYLCAGGQGDEQFFGPGTRLTVL.